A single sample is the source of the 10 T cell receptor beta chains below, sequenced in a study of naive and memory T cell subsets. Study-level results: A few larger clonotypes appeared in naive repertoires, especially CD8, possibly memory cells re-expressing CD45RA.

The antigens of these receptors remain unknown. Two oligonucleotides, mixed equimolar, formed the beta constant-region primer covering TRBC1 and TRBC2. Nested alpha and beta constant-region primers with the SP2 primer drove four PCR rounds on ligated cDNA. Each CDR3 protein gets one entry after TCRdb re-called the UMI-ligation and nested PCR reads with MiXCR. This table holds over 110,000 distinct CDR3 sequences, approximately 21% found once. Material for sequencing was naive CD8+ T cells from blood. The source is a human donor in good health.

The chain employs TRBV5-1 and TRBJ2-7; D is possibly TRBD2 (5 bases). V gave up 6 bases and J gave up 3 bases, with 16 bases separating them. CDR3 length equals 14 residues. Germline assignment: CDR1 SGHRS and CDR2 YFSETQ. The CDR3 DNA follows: TGCGCCAGCACAGGTTCTAGCCCCCACTACGAGCAGTACTTC. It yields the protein CASTGSSPHYEQYF.

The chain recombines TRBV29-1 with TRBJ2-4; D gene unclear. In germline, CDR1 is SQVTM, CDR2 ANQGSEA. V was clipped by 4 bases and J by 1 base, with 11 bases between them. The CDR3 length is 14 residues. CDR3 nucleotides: TGCAGCGTTGTCGTGGGGTTTGCCAAAAACATTCAGTACTTC. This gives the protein CSVVVGFAKNIQYF.

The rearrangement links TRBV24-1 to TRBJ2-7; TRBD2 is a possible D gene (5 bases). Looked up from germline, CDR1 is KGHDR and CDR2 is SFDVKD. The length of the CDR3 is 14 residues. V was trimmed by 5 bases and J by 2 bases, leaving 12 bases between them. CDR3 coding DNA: TGTGCCACCAGTGCAGCAGCGGACCCCTACGAGCAGTACTTC. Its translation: CATSAAADPYEQYF.

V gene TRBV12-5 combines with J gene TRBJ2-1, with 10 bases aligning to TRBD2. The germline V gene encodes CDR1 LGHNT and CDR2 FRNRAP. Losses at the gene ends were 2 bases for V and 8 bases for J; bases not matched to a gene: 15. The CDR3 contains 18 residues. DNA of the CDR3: TGTGCTAGTGGTTTGTACCAAGCGGGAGGGTTCCTAGTCCATGAGCAGTTCTTC. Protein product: CASGLYQAGGFLVHEQFF.

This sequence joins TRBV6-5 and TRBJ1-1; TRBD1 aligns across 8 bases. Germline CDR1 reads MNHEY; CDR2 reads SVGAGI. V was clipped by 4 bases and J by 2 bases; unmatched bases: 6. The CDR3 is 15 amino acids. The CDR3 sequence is CASSSHRGGNTEAFF. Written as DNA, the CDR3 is TGTGCCAGCAGTTCCCACAGGGGGGGTAACACTGAAGCTTTCTTT.

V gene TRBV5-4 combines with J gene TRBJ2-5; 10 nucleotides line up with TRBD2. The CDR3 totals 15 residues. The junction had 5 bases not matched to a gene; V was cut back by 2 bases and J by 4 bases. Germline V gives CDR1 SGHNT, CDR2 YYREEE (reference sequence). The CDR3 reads CASSLAGGLSETQYF. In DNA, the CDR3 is TGTGCCAGCAGCTTAGCGGGAGGGCTTTCAGAGACCCAGTACTTC.

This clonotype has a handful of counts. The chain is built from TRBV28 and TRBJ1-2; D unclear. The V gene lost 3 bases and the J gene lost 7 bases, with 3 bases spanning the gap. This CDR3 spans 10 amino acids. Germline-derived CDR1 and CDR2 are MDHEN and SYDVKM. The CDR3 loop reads CASSFIGYTF. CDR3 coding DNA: TGTGCCAGCAGTTTCATTGGCTACACCTTC.

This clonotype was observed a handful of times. CDR3 nucleotide sequence: TGTGCCAGCAGCCTGGTGGCGGGGACGGGAGAGACCCAGTACTTC. Its protein product is CASSLVAGTGETQYF. The chain couples TRBV12-3 or TRBV12-4 to TRBJ2-5, with D maybe TRBD2 (6 bases). V was pared by 6 bases and J by 4 bases, with 18 bases between. CDR3 length equals 15 residues.

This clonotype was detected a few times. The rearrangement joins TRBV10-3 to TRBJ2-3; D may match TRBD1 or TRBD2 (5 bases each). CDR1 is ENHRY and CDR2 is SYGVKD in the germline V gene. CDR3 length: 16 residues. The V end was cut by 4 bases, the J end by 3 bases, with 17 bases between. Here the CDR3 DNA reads TGTGCCATCAGTGCGGGACCCGCATTGGGGACAGATACGCAGTATTTT. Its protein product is CAISAGPALGTDTQYF.

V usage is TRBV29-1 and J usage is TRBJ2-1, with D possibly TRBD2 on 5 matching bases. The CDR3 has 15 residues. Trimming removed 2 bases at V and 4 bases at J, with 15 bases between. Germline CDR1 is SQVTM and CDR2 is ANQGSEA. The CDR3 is CSVESGSLGYNEQFF. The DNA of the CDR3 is TGCAGCGTTGAATCGGGGAGTTTGGGTTACAATGAGCAGTTCTTC.